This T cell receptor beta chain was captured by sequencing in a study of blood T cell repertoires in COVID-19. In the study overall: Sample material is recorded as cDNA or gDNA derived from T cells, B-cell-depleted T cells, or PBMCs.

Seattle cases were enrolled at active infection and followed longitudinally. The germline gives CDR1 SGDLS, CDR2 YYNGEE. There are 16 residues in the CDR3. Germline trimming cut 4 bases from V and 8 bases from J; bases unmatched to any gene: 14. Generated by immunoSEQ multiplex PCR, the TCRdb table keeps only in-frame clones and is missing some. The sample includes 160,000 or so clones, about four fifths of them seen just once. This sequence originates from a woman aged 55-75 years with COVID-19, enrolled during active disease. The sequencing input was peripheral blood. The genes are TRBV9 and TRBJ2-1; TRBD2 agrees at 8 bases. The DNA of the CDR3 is TGTGCCAGCAGCTCTCCTAGCGGGCCACGCACATATGAGCAGTTCTTC. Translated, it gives CASSSPSGPRTYEQFF.